This is a list of T cell receptor beta chains from one sample in a study of chemoradiotherapy in HPV16-positive cancers. The repertoire was sequenced with immunoSEQ multiplex PCR; TCRdb's copy has only in-frame clones and lacks some. The sample comprises about 4,800 clones, more than 80% of which are singletons, and more than 4% rests with the top ten. The sample consisted of tumor tissue, taken from a patient who underwent chemoradiotherapy. These receptors came from a human donor with HPV-associated anogenital cancer. The CDR3 runs from the conserved cysteine through the conserved F or W. The D gene is left open where the match is weak. Expanded clones are given a class, and other clones once, few, many or no size at all.

abundance	j_gene	v_gene	d_gene	CDR3nt	CDR3aa
NA	TRBJ1-5	TRBV6-6	NA	TGTGCCAGCACCCAGTCTAATCAGCCCCAGCATTTT	CASTQSNQPQHF
NA	TRBJ2-1	TRBV5-1	TRBD1	TGCGCCAGCAGCTTGGGGACAGGGGAAAATGAGCAGTTCTTC	CASSLGTGENEQFF
NA	TRBJ2-7	TRBV6-5	TRBD2	TGTGCCAGTTCTACGGGACTAGCGGTCGAGCAGTACTTC	CASSTGLAVEQYF
few	TRBJ2-7	TRBV10-3	TRBD2	TGTGCCATCAAGGAGGCGGGAGGGTTTTACGAGCAGTACTTC	CAIKEAGGFYEQYF
NA	TRBJ1-4	TRBV6-5	NA	TGTGCCAGCAGTTACTATGGGGGGTGGGGTGAAAAACTGTTTTTT	CASSYYGGWGEKLFF
NA	TRBJ1-5	TRBV6-1	TRBD1	TGTGCCAGCAGTGAAGCAGACAGGGGCCAGCCCCAGCATTTT	CASSEADRGQPQHF
once	TRBJ2-1	TRBV29-1	NA	TGCAGCGCCGACAGGGGCCCAGGGGGGGATGAGCAGTTCTTC	CSADRGPGGDEQFF
NA	TRBJ1-2	TRBV19	NA	TGTGCCAGTAGTATCAACCCACCGACGAGAGGCTACACCTTC	CASSINPPTRGYTF
NA	TRBJ2-5	TRBV5-1	TRBD1	TGCGCCAGCAGCTTGGGACAGGGCACTGCGGAGACCCAGTACTTC	CASSLGQGTAETQYF
few	TRBJ2-7	TRBV27	NA	TGTGCCAGCAGTTCCCCCCGGGACCGTTCCTACGAGCAGTACTTC	CASSSPRDRSYEQYF
NA	TRBJ1-3	TRBV2	NA	TGTGCCAGCACCGAGGACATCTCCGGAAACACCATATATTTT	CASTEDISGNTIYF
NA	TRBJ2-3	TRBV10-3	NA	TGTGCCATCAGTGAGTCGGTGGGCACAGATACGCAGTATTTT	CAISESVGTDTQYF
NA	TRBJ1-1	TRBV5-1	NA	TGCGCCAGCAGTCCAGGACAGCCGAACACTGAAGCTTTCTTT	CASSPGQPNTEAFF
NA	TRBJ1-5	TRBV18	NA	TGTGCCAGCTCACTAGGGGGTAGCAATCAGCCCCAGCATTTT	CASSLGGSNQPQHF
once	TRBJ2-7	TRBV7-7	NA	TGTGCTAGCAGCTTAGACGGGGAGCTCTACGAGCAGTACTTC	CASSLDGELYEQYF
NA	TRBJ2-1	TRBV2	NA	TGTGCCAGCAGTGAAATCGGACAGAGGCAGTTCTTC	CASSEIGQRQFF
NA	TRBJ2-7	TRBV14	NA	TGTGCCAGCAGCCACACAGGGTCCTCCCTTTACTACGAGCAGTACTTC	CASSHTGSSLYYEQYF
once	TRBJ1-1	TRBV6-6	NA	TGTGCCAGCAGTTACGGGGGAAGCCGGGAAGCTTTCTTT	CASSYGGSREAFF
NA	TRBJ1-2	TRBV11-2	NA	TGTGCCAGCAGCCCGGGATGGGGAGCGGGGGGGACCAACTATGGCTACACCTTC	CASSPGWGAGGTNYGYTF
NA	TRBJ1-3	TRBV27	NA	TGTGCCAGCAGTTGGGATGTCTCTGGAAACACCATATATTTT	CASSWDVSGNTIYF
NA	TRBJ2-2	TRBV2	NA	TGTGCCAGCAGTGGCCCATCATCGGACACCGGGGAGCTGTTTTTT	CASSGPSSDTGELFF
NA	TRBJ2-3	TRBV7-2	NA	TGTGCCAGCAGCCCGTCGAGCACAGATACGCAGTATTTT	CASSPSSTDTQYF
NA	TRBJ2-1	TRBV27	NA	TGTGCCAGCAGTGCCGGCCTGTTCTCCTACAATGAGCAGTTCTTC	CASSAGLFSYNEQFF
NA	TRBJ1-6	TRBV30	NA	TGTGCCTGGAAGAGAGGACAGAGCTCCTATAATTCACCCCTCCACTTT	CAWKRGQSSYNSPLHF
NA	TRBJ2-5	TRBV7-3	TRBD1	TGTGCCAGCAGCTTACTGCACAAAGGGACAGAAAAACAAGAGACCCAGTACTTC	CASSLLHKGTEKQETQYF
NA	TRBJ2-3	TRBV19	NA	TGTGCCAGTAGGGCGGATAGCACAGATACGCAGTATTTT	CASRADSTDTQYF
NA	TRBJ1-6	TRBV2	NA	TGTGCCAGCAGTGAAGGCAGGGTGAACGACTCACCCCTCCACTTT	CASSEGRVNDSPLHF
once	TRBJ2-7	TRBV7-6	TRBD2	TGTGCCAGCAGCTTAGCTCCCCCGACTAGCGGGAGTTCCTACGAGCAGTACTTC	CASSLAPPTSGSSYEQYF
NA	TRBJ1-1	TRBV4-1	NA	TGCGCCAGCAGCCAAGATCTTCCGGGATTGAACACTGAAGCTTTCTTT	CASSQDLPGLNTEAFF
NA	TRBJ2-1	TRBV6-5	TRBD2	TGTGCCAGCAATGGGGTAGCGGGGGGGAATGAGCAGTTCTTC	CASNGVAGGNEQFF
NA	TRBJ2-3	TRBV29-1	NA	TGCAGCGTTGGTGGGAGTACTCGCACAGATACGCAGTATTTT	CSVGGSTRTDTQYF
once	TRBJ2-2	TRBV19	TRBD2	TGTGCCAGCACCGGGACTAGCGTGACCGGGGAGCTGTTTTTT	CASTGTSVTGELFF
once	TRBJ2-7	TRBV5-1	NA	TGCGCCAGCAGCCCCCTGACCAGGGCCGACTACGAGCAGTACTTC	CASSPLTRADYEQYF
once	TRBJ2-5	TRBV6-1	NA	TGTGCCAGCACTGCGGGTCAAGAGACCCAGTACTTC	CASTAGQETQYF
NA	TRBJ2-3	TRBV28	TRBD1	TGTGCCAGCAGTTCGCGGACAGGGTTTGGAGATACGCAGTATTTT	CASSSRTGFGDTQYF
NA	TRBJ2-5	TRBV9	NA	TGTGCCAGCAGCGGTCCGGGGTGGGGGGAGACCCAGTACTTC	CASSGPGWGETQYF
once	TRBJ2-1	TRBV5-1	NA	TGCGCCAGCAGCTTGGGGTCAGGCTACAATGAGCAGTTCTTC	CASSLGSGYNEQFF
NA	TRBJ2-2	TRBV6-5	TRBD1	TGTGCCAGCAGCTACTCGACAGGGGGCCACACCGGGGAGCTGTTTTTT	CASSYSTGGHTGELFF
once	TRBJ2-7	TRBV10-3	NA	TGTGCCATCAGTGACGGGGGCAGGGGGGGCTACGAGCAGTACTTC	CAISDGGRGGYEQYF
NA	TRBJ2-5	TRBV7-8	TRBD2	TGTGCCAGCAGCTTAGGGACTAGCGACCAAGAGACCCAGTACTTC	CASSLGTSDQETQYF
NA	TRBJ1-2	TRBV29-1	TRBD1	TGCAGCTACTTACAGGGGGACTATGGCTACACCTTC	CSYLQGDYGYTF
NA	TRBJ1-1	TRBV14	NA	TGTGCCAGCAGCCAAGAAAGGGTTACTGAAGCTTTCTTT	CASSQERVTEAFF
NA	TRBJ2-2	TRBV19	TRBD1	TGTGCCAGTAGTATTCTGGGGCAGGGGGCCGGGCTGTTTTTT	CASSILGQGAGLFF
NA	TRBJ2-7	TRBV7-8	NA	TGTGCCAGCAGCTTATATCTCTCCACCTACGAGCAGTACTTC	CASSLYLSTYEQYF
NA	TRBJ1-1	TRBV4-1	NA	TGCGCCAGCAGCCAGGCCGACAGGCTGTCCACTGAAGCTTTCTTT	CASSQADRLSTEAFF
few	TRBJ1-1	TRBV28	NA	TGTGCCGCTTGGGGGAGGGCGAACACTGAAGCTTTCTTT	CAAWGRANTEAFF